The sequence of this T cell receptor beta chain was determined in a study of OX40 agonist ivuxolimab in advanced cancers. Study-wide background: Among those enrolled, mean age was 60 years (range roughly 20 to 79) and about 82% were male.

Regarding this clone: Its antigen is unidentified.

Study-wide findings and caveats: Expanded clones were, on average, more numerous among CD8+ T cells than CD4+. In the 0.1 to 3.0 mg/kg range, CD4+ and CD8+ blood T cells had expanded clonally by week 6. Antigen specificity was not determined for the expanded peripheral T cells.

Assay used: immunoSEQ multiplex PCR; TCRdb lists only in-frame clones, some missing. The sample yields 90,000 to 120,000 clones, approximately 90% seen once. Germline-derived CDR1 and CDR2 are SGHTA and FQGNSA. V lost 2 bases and J lost 1, with 4 bases in between. The CDR3 has 13 amino acids. The V and J genes are TRBV7-2 and TRBJ2-3; unclear D gene. The sequenced sample was CD4+ or CD8+ T cells sorted from blood, obtained in a trial of the OX40 agonist ivuxolimab. This sequence was found in an adult with an advanced solid tumor such as melanoma, head and neck, liver or kidney cancer. The CDR3 bases are TGTGCCAGCAGCTTAATGGGCACAGATACGCAGTATTTT. As protein: CASSLMGTDTQYF.